This T cell receptor beta chain was sequenced during a study of OX40 agonist ivuxolimab in advanced cancers. The CDR3 runs 14 residues. V was pared by 0 bases and J by 2 bases, with 8 bases between. Germline V gives CDR1 SEHNR, CDR2 FQNEAQ (reference sequence). Using immunoSEQ multiplex PCR, the repertoire was profiled, and TCRdb retains in-frame clones only, with some absent. The sample includes under 80,000 clones, just under 95% seen only once; the top ten take about 0.32%. The TCR was taken from an adult with an advanced solid tumor such as melanoma, head and neck, liver or kidney cancer. The material was CD4+ or CD8+ T cells sorted from blood, obtained in a trial of the OX40 agonist ivuxolimab. The chain couples TRBV7-9 to TRBJ2-7, with D unclear. CDR3 sequence: CASSLAGLTYEQYF. The CDR3 region has the DNA TGTGCCAGCAGCTTAGCGGGCCTTACCTACGAGCAGTACTTC. Using reference TRBV7-9 and TRBJ2-7 for the parts outside the CDR3, the full variable domain is DTGVSQNPRHKITKRGQNVTFRCDPISEHNRLYWYRQTLGQGPEFLTYFQNEAQLEKSRLLSDRFSAERPKGSFSTLEIQRTEQGDSAMYLCASSLAGLTYEQYFGPGTRLTVT.